Below, 26 T cell receptor beta chains from the same sample are listed, as sequenced in a study of shared clonotypes between healthy human individuals. TCRdb's table, derived via immunoSEQ multiplex PCR, lists solely in-frame clones and lacks some. The sample consists of roughly 1,100,000 clones, about 74% of them appearing once. Sequenced material: memory CD4+ T cells sorted from blood. Described subset: CD45RA-negative fraction. These receptors all stem from a man aged 18 to 30 in good health.

Only one count was recorded for this clone. This chain connects TRBV19 to TRBJ1-5; perhaps TRBD1 as D (5 bases). This CDR3 region has 15 residues. Germline loops: CDR1 LNHDA, CDR2 SQIVND (reference sequence). The V and J ends lost 7 bases and 0 bases respectively, with 13 bases between them. The DNA of the CDR3 is TGTGCCAGTACCGACGGGGACCATAGCAATCAGCCCCAGCATTTT. Translated: CASTDGDHSNQPQHF. The variable domain in full, completed from reference TRBV19 and TRBJ1-5, reads DGGITQSPKYLFRKEGQNVTLSCEQNLNHDAMYWYRQDPGQGLRLIYYSQIVNDFQKGDIAEGYSVSREKKESFPLTVTSAQKNPTAFYLCASTDGDHSNQPQHFGDGTRLSIL.

The chain recombines TRBV4-3 with TRBJ1-2; 8 bases match TRBD1. Looked up from germline, CDR1 is LGHNA and CDR2 is YSLEER. This CDR3 has 16 residues. V lost 5 bases, J lost 4 bases, and 12 bases stayed unmatched. The CDR3 loop is CASSTTGQGDFYGYTF. The DNA for the CDR3 is TGCGCCAGCAGCACAACCGGACAGGGAGACTTCTATGGCTACACCTTC.

This clone appeared once. This chain joins TRBV5-1 and TRBJ1-6; D gene unclear. This CDR3 is built from 15 residues. The germline CDR1 and CDR2 sequences are SGHRS and YFSETQ. V shed 1 base and J shed 5 bases, with 10 bases lying between them. CDR3 amino acids: CASSLFSRDNSPLHF. In DNA, the CDR3 is TGCGCCAGCAGCTTGTTCAGTCGCGATAATTCACCCCTCCACTTT.

This clone was counted between two and nine times. It is unclear where the CDR3 begins or ends on the DNA, so no DNA is shown, and the CDR3 is as TCRdb lists it. The chain carries TRBV30 and TRBJ2-2; the table's D call, TRBD2, was not checked against the DNA. The CDR3 has 13 amino acids, counting both end residues. Germline CDR1 GTSNPN, CDR2 SVGIG (reference sequence). CDR3: CAWNFRRAGELFF.

The V call is TRBV19, the J call TRBJ2-7; D is possibly TRBD1 (6 bases). Per the germline V gene, CDR1 is LNHDA and CDR2 is SQIVND (reference sequence). V lost 5 bases and J lost 5, with 16 bases in between. This CDR3 spans 14 amino acids. CDR3: CASSDLGRGHEQYF. The CDR3, as DNA: TGTGCCAGTAGTGATTTAGGCAGGGGCCACGAGCAGTACTTC.

In this sample, this clone turned up many times. V is TRBV7-2 and J is TRBJ2-7, with D perhaps matching TRBD1 (6 bases). The V end lost 5 bases, the J end lost 2 bases, and 13 bases lay between the germline ends. CDR3 size: 14 residues. Germline V gives CDR1 SGHTA, CDR2 FQGNSA. This chain's CDR3 is CASSQGHQTYEQYF. The CDR3 nucleotides read TGTGCCAGCAGCCAGGGACACCAGACCTACGAGCAGTACTTC.

For this clone: This CDR3 is also generated by other DNA sequences in the sample. V usage is TRBV28 and J usage is TRBJ1-4; D is unresolved. In germline, CDR1 is MDHEN, CDR2 SYDVKM. The ends were cut back, 6 bases at V and 8 bases at J, with 10 bases in the middle. CDR3 length: 12 amino acids. The CDR3 loop is CASSSGVEKLFF. The CDR3 nucleotides are TGTGCCAGCAGCAGCGGGGTAGAAAAACTGTTTTTT. Complete variable domain (other parts from reference TRBV28 and TRBJ1-4): DVKVTQSSRYLVKRTGEKVFLECVQDMDHENMFWYRQDPGLGLRLIYFSYDVKMKEKGDIPEGYSVSREKKERFSLILESASTNQTSMYLCASSSGVEKLFFGSGTQLSVL.

This chain joins TRBV28 and TRBJ2-7; 8 bases are shared with TRBD1. V dropped 7 bases and J dropped 4; count of bases not matched to a gene: 9. The CDR3 contains 14 residues. Germline CDR1 and CDR2: MDHEN and SYDVKM. CDR3 in amino acids: CASTPQGAPYEQYF. CDR3 DNA: TGTGCCAGCACACCCCAGGGGGCGCCATACGAGCAGTACTTC. Based on the CDR3 plus reference TRBV28 and TRBJ2-7, the full variable domain is DVKVTQSSRYLVKRTGEKVFLECVQDMDHENMFWYRQDPGLGLRLIYFSYDVKMKEKGDIPEGYSVSREKKERFSLILESASTNQTSMYLCASTPQGAPYEQYFGPGTRLTVT.

This chain joins TRBV7-2 and TRBJ2-3; 7 bases line up with TRBD2. This CDR3 has 17 amino acids. Germline V gene sequence: CDR1 SGHTA, CDR2 FQGNSA. J gave up 1 base and V 5 bases, and 12 bases lay outside the gene matches. The CDR3 coding sequence is TGTGCCAGCAGCCCAAAGGGGCGGGAGTTAGGCACAGATACGCAGTATTTT. It specifies CASSPKGRELGTDTQYF. The complete variable domain, with remaining parts taken from reference TRBV7-2 and TRBJ2-3, reads GAGVSQSPSNKVTEKGKDVELRCDPISGHTALYWYRQSLGQGLEFLIYFQGNSAPDKSGLPSDRFSAERTGGSVSTLTIQRTQQEDSAVYLCASSPKGRELGTDTQYFGPGTRLTVL.

The chain is built from TRBV28 and TRBJ1-5; weak D call: TRBD1 (5 bases). Germline loops: CDR1 MDHEN, CDR2 SYDVKM. This CDR3 is built from 15 residues. V lost 3 bases to trimming and J lost 4 bases, with 13 bases between them. CDR3: CASSFGGRLNQPQHF. The CDR3 DNA follows: TGTGCCAGCAGTTTTGGGGGACGGTTAAATCAGCCCCAGCATTTT.

This clone was recorded only once. The chain joins TRBV9 to TRBJ1-4, with D perhaps TRBD1 (6 bases). Germline lookup yields CDR1 SGDLS and CDR2 YYNGEE. The CDR3 consists of 15 residues. The germline V and J ends were trimmed by 0 bases and 4 bases, with 10 bases remaining between them. The CDR3 reads CASSVATGNNEKLFF. The DNA for the CDR3 is TGTGCCAGCAGCGTAGCTACAGGGAATAATGAAAAACTGTTTTTT.

The J gene is TRBJ1-2, the V gene TRBV6-5, with D possibly TRBD1 on 5 matching bases. Trimming stripped 0 bases from V and 8 bases from J, with 16 bases between. CDR1 MNHEY and CDR2 SVGAGI come from the germline V gene. The CDR3 totals 15 residues. CDR3 coding DNA: TGTGCCAGCAGTTACTCCTCGGGACCCTTGAGAGGCTACACCTTC. Amino acids: CASSYSSGPLRGYTF.

Remarks on this clone: With only one base between it and a far larger clone, this is likely a read error. This chain links TRBV7-2 with TRBJ2-2; 7 nucleotides agree with TRBD2. The CDR3 is made up of 15 amino acids. Germline V gives CDR1 SGHTA, CDR2 FQGNSA. V dropped 4 bases and J dropped 5; count of bases not matched to a gene: 7. The CDR3 reads CASSSGLVRTGELFF. The CDR3 bases are TGTGCCAGCAGCTCCGGACTAGTGAGGACCGGGGAGCTGTTTTTT. Combining the CDR3 with reference TRBV7-2 and TRBJ2-2 gives the whole variable domain GAGVSQSPSNKVTEKGKDVELRCDPISGHTALYWYRQSLGQGLEFLIYFQGNSAPDKSGLPSDRFSAERTGGSVSTLTIQRTQQEDSAVYLCASSSGLVRTGELFFGEGSRLTVL.

This chain uses TRBV30 with TRBJ2-3, with TRBD2 matching 7 bases. This CDR3 has 14 amino acids. With 2 bases clipped from V and 1 base from J, the junction kept 3 bases outside the gene matches. Looked up from germline, CDR1 is GTSNPN and CDR2 is SVGIG (reference sequence). DNA of the CDR3: TGTGCCTGGAGTCCAAGCGGGGGCACAGATACGCAGTATTTT. Its translation is CAWSPSGGTDTQYF.

The V gene is TRBV11-2, the J gene TRBJ2-7, with D unresolved. The CDR3 has 14 amino acids. The V end was cut by 0 bases, the J end by 2 bases, with 8 bases between. CDR1 SGHAT and CDR2 FQNNGV come from the germline V gene. CDR3 coding DNA: TGTGCCAGCAGCTTAGAATGGCAGCCCTACGAGCAGTACTTC. Translated, it gives CASSLEWQPYEQYF.

The chain carries TRBV5-1 and TRBJ2-1; D gene uncertain. Germline assignment: CDR1 SGHRS and CDR2 YFSETQ. Trimming stripped 4 bases from V and 0 bases from J, with 11 bases between. This CDR3 is 15 amino acids long. The CDR3 loop reads CASSGRLSSYNEQFF. CDR3 in DNA: TGCGCCAGCAGCGGGCGACTGAGCTCCTACAATGAGCAGTTCTTC.

A word on this clone: Other DNA variants within this sample encode the same CDR3. V usage is TRBV2 and J usage is TRBJ2-3; unclear D gene. This CDR3 has 12 amino acids. V was cut by 8 bases and J by 4 bases, with 10 bases left in between. Germline V gives CDR1 SNHLY, CDR2 FYNNEI. CDR3: CASSLPPDTQYF. The CDR3 DNA follows: TGTGCCAGCTCACTTCCGCCAGATACGCAGTATTTT. Looking up the rest from reference TRBV2 and TRBJ2-3 gives the full variable domain: EPEVTQTPSHQVTQMGQEVILRCVPISNHLYFYWYRQILGQKVEFLVSFYNNEISEKSEIFDDQFSVERPDGSNFTLKIRSTKLEDSAMYFCASSLPPDTQYFGPGTRLTVL.

The chain has TRBV27 and TRBJ1-2, with D uncertain. Trimming took off 2 bases at V and 4 bases at J, with 11 bases between the two ends. Germline-derived CDR1 and CDR2 are MNHEY and SMNVEV (reference sequence). There are 14 residues in the CDR3. CDR3 sequence reads: CASSLNIVGYGYTF. The CDR3 DNA reads TGTGCCAGCAGTTTAAACATTGTCGGCTATGGCTACACCTTC.

This clone appeared a few times. The J gene is TRBJ2-1, the V gene TRBV15; D remains ambiguous. Trimming stripped 1 base from V and 4 bases from J, with 11 bases between. The CDR3 loop spans 15 amino acids. Germline lookup yields CDR1 LNHNV and CDR2 YYDKDF (reference sequence). The CDR3 loop reads CATSRALGGYNEQFF. CDR3 coding DNA: TGTGCCACCAGCAGAGCCCTGGGTGGATACAATGAGCAGTTCTTC.

The chain recombines TRBV28 with TRBJ1-3, with TRBD1 identical over 7 bases. This CDR3 has 14 residues. CDR1 is MDHEN and CDR2 is SYDVKM in the germline V gene. Trimming took 4 bases from V and 4 from J; bases not matched to a gene: 4. Here the CDR3 reads CASSSSGQGNTIYF. In DNA form, the CDR3 reads TGTGCCAGCAGTTCATCGGGACAGGGAAACACCATATATTTT.

This clone was observed a few times. Other DNA sequences of this sample code for an identical CDR3. The chain carries TRBV10-1 and TRBJ2-5, with D tentatively TRBD1 (5 bases). CDR3 length: 13 amino acids. Per the germline V gene, CDR1 is WNHNN and CDR2 is SYGVQD (reference sequence). Trimming shortened V by 4 bases and J by 3 bases, and 9 bases separated the two germline ends. As DNA, the CDR3 is TGCGCCAGCAGTGGGCAAGGGGAAGAGACCCAGTACTTC. It yields the protein CASSGQGEETQYF.

About this clone itself: The junction differs from germline at one of its ends, possibly a read error. This rearrangement joins TRBV6-1 to TRBJ2-7; D tentatively reads TRBD1 or TRBD2 (5 bases each). Germline V gene sequence: CDR1 MNHNS, CDR2 SASEGT. The CDR3 is made up of 17 amino acids. CDR3 in DNA: TGTGCCATCAGTGGGTCCCTAACCCCGGGGCCTACCTACGAGCAGTACTTC. The encoded protein is CAISGSLTPGPTYEQYF.

In its sample, this clone was seen a few times. Its ends do not fully match the called genes, so a read error is possible. The chain carries TRBV29-1 and TRBJ1-3; 10 nucleotides align to TRBD1. Germline-derived CDR1 and CDR2 are SQVTM and ANQGSEA. This CDR3 has 12 residues. CDR3 sequence (DNA): TGCAGCGTTGAAGATCCTGCCGGGACAGGGGAATTT. Amino acid sequence: CSVEDPAGTGEF. Filled out from reference TRBV29-1 and TRBJ1-3, the complete variable domain reads SAVISQKPSRDICQRGTSLTIQCQVDSQVTMMFWYRQQPGQSLTLIATANQGSEATYESGFVIDKFPISRPNLTFSTLTVSNMSPEDSSIYLCSVEDPAGTGEFGEGSWLTVV.

The chain is built from TRBV5-6 and TRBJ2-1; D unclear. The CDR3 covers 16 residues. Germline CDR1 is SGHDT and CDR2 is YYEEEE. V lost 1 base, J lost 0 bases, and 11 bases lay in between. CDR3 sequence reads: CASSLKVTSSYNEQFF. CDR3 sequence (DNA): TGTGCCAGCAGCTTGAAGGTAACGAGCTCCTACAATGAGCAGTTCTTC. Looking up the rest from reference TRBV5-6 and TRBJ2-1 gives the full variable domain: DAGVTQSPTHLIKTRGQQVTLRCSPKSGHDTVSWYQQALGQGPQFIFQYYEEEERQRGNFPDRFSGHQFPNYSSELNVNALLLGDSALYLCASSLKVTSSYNEQFFGPGTRLTVL.

This clone was observed at least ten times. This rearrangement joins TRBV19 to TRBJ2-5; the D gene is possibly TRBD2 (6 bases). With 0 bases removed from V and 5 bases from J, the gap between germline ends came to 13 bases. CDR1 and CDR2 from the germline V gene are LNHDA and SQIVND (reference sequence). This CDR3 spans 15 amino acids. CDR3 amino acids: CASSIDPGLIETQYF. As DNA, the CDR3 is TGTGCCAGTAGTATAGATCCGGGACTCATCGAGACCCAGTACTTC.

J is TRBJ1-4 and V is TRBV6-1; D is perhaps TRBD1 (6 bases). Germline assignment: CDR1 MNHNS and CDR2 SASEGT. The CDR3 contains 14 residues. V was trimmed by 3 bases and J by 8 bases, leaving 13 bases between them. Here the CDR3 DNA reads TGTGCCAGCAGTGATGGGGGGGCGCGGGAAAAACTGTTTTTT. Residues: CASSDGGAREKLFF.